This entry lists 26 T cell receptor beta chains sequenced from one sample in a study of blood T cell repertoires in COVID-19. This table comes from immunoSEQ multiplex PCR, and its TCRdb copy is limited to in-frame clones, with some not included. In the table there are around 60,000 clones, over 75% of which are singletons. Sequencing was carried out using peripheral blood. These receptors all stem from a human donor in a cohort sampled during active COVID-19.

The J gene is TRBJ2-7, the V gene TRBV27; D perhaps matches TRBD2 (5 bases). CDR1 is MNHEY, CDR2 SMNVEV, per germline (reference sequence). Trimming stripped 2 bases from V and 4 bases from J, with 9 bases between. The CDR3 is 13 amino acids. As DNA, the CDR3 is TGTGCCAGCAGTTTAGGGAGATATTACGAGCAGTACTTC. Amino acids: CASSLGRYYEQYF.

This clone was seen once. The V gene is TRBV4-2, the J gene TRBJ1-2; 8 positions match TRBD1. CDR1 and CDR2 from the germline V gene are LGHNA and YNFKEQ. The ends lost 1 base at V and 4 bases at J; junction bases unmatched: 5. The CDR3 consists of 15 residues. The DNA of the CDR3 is TGTGCCAGCAGCCAAGGTACAGGGGGGGCCTATGGCTACACCTTC. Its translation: CASSQGTGGAYGYTF.

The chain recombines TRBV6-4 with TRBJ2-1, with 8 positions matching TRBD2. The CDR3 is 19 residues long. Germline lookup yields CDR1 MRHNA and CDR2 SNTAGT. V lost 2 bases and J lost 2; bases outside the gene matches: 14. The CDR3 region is CASSDTHSSSGSPYNEQFF. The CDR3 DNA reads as TGTGCCAGCAGTGACACGCATAGTTCTAGCGGGTCGCCCTACAATGAGCAGTTCTTC.

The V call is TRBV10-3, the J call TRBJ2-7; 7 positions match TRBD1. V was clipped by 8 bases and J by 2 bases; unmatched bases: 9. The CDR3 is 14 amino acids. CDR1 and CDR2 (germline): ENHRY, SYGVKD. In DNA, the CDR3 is TGTGCCATCTCGGGACAGTTTGATCCCTACGAGCAGTACTTC. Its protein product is CAISGQFDPYEQYF.

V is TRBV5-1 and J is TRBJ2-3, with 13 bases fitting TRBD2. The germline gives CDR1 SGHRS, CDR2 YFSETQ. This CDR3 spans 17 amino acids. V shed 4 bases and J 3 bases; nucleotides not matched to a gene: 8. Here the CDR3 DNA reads TGCGCCAGCAGCCTCGGACTAGCGGGAGATTTGACAGATACGCAGTATTTT. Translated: CASSLGLAGDLTDTQYF.

CDR3 bases: TGTGCCAGCAGCCCTACTAGAGGGCTTTCTCTGGATACGCAGTATTTT. This encodes CASSPTRGLSLDTQYF. J is TRBJ2-3 and V is TRBV28; a weak D match, TRBD2 (5 bases). The CDR3 length is 16 residues. Germline CDR1 reads MDHEN; CDR2 reads SYDVKM. V was shortened by 6 bases and J by 6 bases, with 22 bases between the two germline ends.

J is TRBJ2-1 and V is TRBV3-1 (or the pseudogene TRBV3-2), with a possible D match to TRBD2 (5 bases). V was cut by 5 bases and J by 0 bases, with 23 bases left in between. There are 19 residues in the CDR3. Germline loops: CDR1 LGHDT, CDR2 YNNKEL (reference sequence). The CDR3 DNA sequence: TGTGCCAGCAGCACGCTCGCGGGCAACCCAATCAGCTCCTACAATGAGCAGTTCTTC. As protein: CASSTLAGNPISSYNEQFF.

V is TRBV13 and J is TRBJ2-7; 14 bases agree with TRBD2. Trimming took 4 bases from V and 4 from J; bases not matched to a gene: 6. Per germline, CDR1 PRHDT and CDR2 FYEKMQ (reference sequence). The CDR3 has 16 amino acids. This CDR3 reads CASSSGLAGGSYEQYF. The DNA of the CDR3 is TGTGCCAGCAGCTCAGGACTAGCGGGAGGTTCTTACGAGCAGTACTTC.

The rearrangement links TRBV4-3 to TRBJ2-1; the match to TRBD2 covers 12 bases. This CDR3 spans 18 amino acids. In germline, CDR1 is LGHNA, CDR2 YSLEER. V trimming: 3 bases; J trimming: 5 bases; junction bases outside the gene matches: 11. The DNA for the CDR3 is TGCGCCAGCAGCCAGGAATCCAGGACTAGCGGGAAAAACAATGAGCAGTTCTTC. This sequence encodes CASSQESRTSGKNNEQFF.

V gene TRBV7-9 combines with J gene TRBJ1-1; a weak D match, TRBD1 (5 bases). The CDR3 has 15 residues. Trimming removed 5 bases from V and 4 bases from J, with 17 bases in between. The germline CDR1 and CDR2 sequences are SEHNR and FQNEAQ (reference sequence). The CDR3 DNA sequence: TGTGCCAGCAGCCACACAGGCGGGGTCGTCACTGAAGCTTTCTTT. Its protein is CASSHTGGVVTEAFF.

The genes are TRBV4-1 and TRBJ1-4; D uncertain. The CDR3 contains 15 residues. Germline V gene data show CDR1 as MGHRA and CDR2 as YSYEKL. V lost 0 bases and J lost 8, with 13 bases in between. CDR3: CASSQERGSGEKLFF. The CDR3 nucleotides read TGCGCCAGCAGCCAAGAGAGAGGTTCGGGGGAAAAACTGTTTTTT.

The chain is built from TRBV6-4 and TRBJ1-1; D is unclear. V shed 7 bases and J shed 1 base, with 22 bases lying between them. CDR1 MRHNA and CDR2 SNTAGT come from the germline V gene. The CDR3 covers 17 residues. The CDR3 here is CASNPYRELLGNTEAFF. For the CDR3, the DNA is TGTGCCAGCAACCCTTATAGGGAGCTCCTTGGGAACACTGAAGCTTTCTTT.

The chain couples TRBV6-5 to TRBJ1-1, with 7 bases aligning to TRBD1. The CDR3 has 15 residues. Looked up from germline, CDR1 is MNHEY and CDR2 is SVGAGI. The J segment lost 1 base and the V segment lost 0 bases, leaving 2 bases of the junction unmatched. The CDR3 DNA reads TGTGCCAGCAGTTACTCCGGGACAGCGAACACTGAAGCTTTCTTT. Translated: CASSYSGTANTEAFF.

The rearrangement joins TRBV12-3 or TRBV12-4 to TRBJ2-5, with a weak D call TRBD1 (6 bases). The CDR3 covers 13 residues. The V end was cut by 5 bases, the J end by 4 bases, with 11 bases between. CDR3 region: CASSNRATETQYF. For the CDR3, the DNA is TGTGCCAGCAGTAACAGGGCGACAGAGACCCAGTACTTC.

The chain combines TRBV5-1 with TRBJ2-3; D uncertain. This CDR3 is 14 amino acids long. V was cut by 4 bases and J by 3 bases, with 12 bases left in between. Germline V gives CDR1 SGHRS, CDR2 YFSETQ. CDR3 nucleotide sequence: TGCGCCAGCAGCCCGCAGCCCGGGACAGATACGCAGTATTTT. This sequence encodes CASSPQPGTDTQYF.

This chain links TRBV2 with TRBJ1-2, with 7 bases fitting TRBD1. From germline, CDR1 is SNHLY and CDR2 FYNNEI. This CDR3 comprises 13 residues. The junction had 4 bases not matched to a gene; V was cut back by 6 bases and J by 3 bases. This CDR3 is CASSRDRDYGYTF. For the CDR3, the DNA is TGTGCCAGCAGCCGAGACAGGGACTATGGCTACACCTTC. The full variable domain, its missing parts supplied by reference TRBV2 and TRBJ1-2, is EPEVTQTPSHQVTQMGQEVILRCVPISNHLYFYWYRQILGQKVEFLVSFYNNEISEKSEIFDDQFSVERPDGSNFTLKIRSTKLEDSAMYFCASSRDRDYGYTFGSGTRLTVV.

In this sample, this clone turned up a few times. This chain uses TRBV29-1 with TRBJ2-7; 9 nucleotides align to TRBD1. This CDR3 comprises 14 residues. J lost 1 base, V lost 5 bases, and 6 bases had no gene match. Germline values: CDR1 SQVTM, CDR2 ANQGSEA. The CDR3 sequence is CSVTRDRVSYEQYF. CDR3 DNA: TGCAGCGTTACCCGGGACAGGGTTTCCTACGAGCAGTACTTC.

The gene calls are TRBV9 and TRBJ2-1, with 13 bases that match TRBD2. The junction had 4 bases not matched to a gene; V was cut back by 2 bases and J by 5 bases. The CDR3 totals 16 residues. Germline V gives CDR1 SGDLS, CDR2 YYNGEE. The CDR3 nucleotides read TGTGCCAGCAGCGTCGGGACTAGCGGGGCCGACAATGAGCAGTTCTTC. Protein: CASSVGTSGADNEQFF.

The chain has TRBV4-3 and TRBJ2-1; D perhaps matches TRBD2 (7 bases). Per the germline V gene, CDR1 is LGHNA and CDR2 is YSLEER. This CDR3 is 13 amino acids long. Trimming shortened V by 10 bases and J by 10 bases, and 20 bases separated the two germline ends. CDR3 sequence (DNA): TGCGCCACCGGGAGTGGGGGGCGGGAGGAGCAGTTCTTC. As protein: CATGSGGREEQFF.

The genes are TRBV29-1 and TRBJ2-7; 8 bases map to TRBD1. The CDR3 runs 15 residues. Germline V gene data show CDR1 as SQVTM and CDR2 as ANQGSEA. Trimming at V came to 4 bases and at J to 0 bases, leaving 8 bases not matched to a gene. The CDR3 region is CSVGDRDRNSYEQYF. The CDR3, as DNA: TGCAGCGTTGGAGACCGGGACAGGAACTCCTACGAGCAGTACTTC.

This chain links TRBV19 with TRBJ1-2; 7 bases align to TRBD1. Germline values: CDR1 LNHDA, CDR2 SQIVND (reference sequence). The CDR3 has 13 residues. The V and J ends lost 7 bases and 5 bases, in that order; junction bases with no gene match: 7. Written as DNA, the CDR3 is TGTGCCAGTATGATGACAGGGAGATATGGCTACACCTTC. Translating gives CASMMTGRYGYTF.

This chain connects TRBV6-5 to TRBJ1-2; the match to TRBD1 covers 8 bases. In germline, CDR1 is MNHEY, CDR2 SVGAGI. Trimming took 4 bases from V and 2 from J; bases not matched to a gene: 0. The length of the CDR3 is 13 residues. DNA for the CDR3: TGTGCCAGCAGTTGGACAGGGAACTATGGCTACACCTTC. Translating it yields CASSWTGNYGYTF.

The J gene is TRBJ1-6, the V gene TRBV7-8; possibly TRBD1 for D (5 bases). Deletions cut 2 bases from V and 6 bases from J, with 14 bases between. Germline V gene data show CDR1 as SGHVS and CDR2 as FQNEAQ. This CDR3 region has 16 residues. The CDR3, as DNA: TGTGCCAGCAGCTTAACCTACAGACAGTCTAATTCACCCCTCCACTTT. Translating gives CASSLTYRQSNSPLHF.

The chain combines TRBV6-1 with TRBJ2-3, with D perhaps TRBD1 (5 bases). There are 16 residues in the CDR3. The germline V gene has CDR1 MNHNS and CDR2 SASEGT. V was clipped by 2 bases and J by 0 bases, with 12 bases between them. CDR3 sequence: CASSEFGRASTDTQYF. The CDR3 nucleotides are TGTGCCAGCAGTGAATTCGGCAGGGCTAGCACAGATACGCAGTATTTT.

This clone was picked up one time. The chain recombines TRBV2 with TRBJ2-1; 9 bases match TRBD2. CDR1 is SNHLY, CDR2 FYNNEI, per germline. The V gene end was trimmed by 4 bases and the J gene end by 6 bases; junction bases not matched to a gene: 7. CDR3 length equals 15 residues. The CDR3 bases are TGTGCCAGCAGTGGCGGCTTAGCGGGGGCCAATGAGCAGTTCTTC. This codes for CASSGGLAGANEQFF.

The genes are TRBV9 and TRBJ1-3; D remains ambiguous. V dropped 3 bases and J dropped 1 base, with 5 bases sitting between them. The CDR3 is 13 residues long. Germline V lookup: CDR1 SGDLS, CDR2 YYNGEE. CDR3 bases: TGTGCCAGCAGCGGGGCATCTGGAAACACCATATATTTT. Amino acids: CASSGASGNTIYF.